Sequencing of this T cell receptor (beta chain) was carried out in a study of blood T cell repertoires in COVID-19. Repertoires were generated with immunoSEQ multiplex PCR, while TCRdb's copy carries only in-frame clones and drops some. The table shows fewer than 500,000 clones, with about nine tenths occurring only once. This clone occurred once. CDR3 length: 15 residues. The germline CDR1 and CDR2 sequences are MNHEY and SMNVEV (reference sequence). Unmatched junction bases numbered 8, after V lost 6 bases and J lost 10 bases. Material for sequencing was peripheral blood. This chain joins TRBV27 and TRBJ1-6, with 11 positions matching TRBD1. This sequence was found in a woman aged 25 to 39 with active or convalescent COVID-19. The CDR3 DNA is TGTGCCAGCAGCACCGGGACAGGGGGTTTCTCACCCCTCCACTTT. Translation gives CASSTGTGGFSPLHF.